These T cell receptor beta chains were read from a single sample in a study of cytomegalovirus exposure and HLA in healthy donors. Profiling relied on immunoSEQ multiplex PCR, and the TCRdb table lists in-frame clones only, not all of them. Of more than 85,000 clones listed, roughly 76% were seen once; the top ten hold 6.9%. The source material was PBMCs. Every receptor here comes from a man in his thirties or forties in good health and CMV-seropositive. Each CDR3 is given with its conserved first and last residue. A D gene is named only where the DNA matches it firmly. Clone size, where shown, is once, few, many, or a class for clones that have expanded.

d_call	v_call	clone_size	j_call	cdr3_nt	cdr3_aa
TRBD1	TRBV5-1	once	TRBJ2-3	TGCGCCAGCAGCTTTATGGGACAGGGTGTGGATACGCAGTATTTT	CASSFMGQGVDTQYF
TRBD1	TRBV10-3	.	TRBJ2-2	TGTGCCGTAAGCACGCCACTGGGACAGCACACCGGGGAGCTGTTTTTT	CAVSTPLGQHTGELFF
.	TRBV6-4	few	TRBJ2-2	TGTGCCAGCAGTGGGACGCCTGGGAGCGGGGAGCTGTTTTTT	CASSGTPGSGELFF
TRBD2	TRBV11-2	.	TRBJ2-5	TGTGCCAGCAGCTCACTAGCGGGGGGGGTAGAGACCCAGTACTTC	CASSSLAGGVETQYF
.	TRBV9	.	TRBJ2-2	TGTGCCAGCAGCGTAGCAGGCAGGGTGAACACCGGGGAGCTGTTTTTT	CASSVAGRVNTGELFF
TRBD2	TRBV5-3	.	TRBJ2-7	TGTGCCAGAAGCAGGACTAGCGGGGGCTACGAGCAGTACTTC	CARSRTSGGYEQYF
.	TRBV5-4	.	TRBJ1-2	TGTGCCAGCAGCTTGGTAGGGGACTATGGCTACACCTTC	CASSLVGDYGYTF
.	TRBV7-9	.	TRBJ1-2	TGTGCCAGCAGCTCAAACAGGGTCGGGGTCTACTATGGCTACACCTTC	CASSSNRVGVYYGYTF
.	TRBV27	once	TRBJ1-4	TGTGCCAGCAATTCCGCCGGGGGTCCTAATGAAAAACTGTTTTTT	CASNSAGGPNEKLFF
.	TRBV18	.	TRBJ2-2	TGTGCCAGCTCACCACAGAGGTCCGGGGAGCTGTTTTTT	CASSPQRSGELFF
TRBD2	TRBV10-3	.	TRBJ2-5	TGTGCCACCTACGCGGGGGACGGAGGAGAGACCCAGTACTTC	CATYAGDGGETQYF
.	TRBV11-1	.	TRBJ1-4	TGTGCCAGCAGCCGGGACACAACTAATGAAAAACTGTTTTTT	CASSRDTTNEKLFF
.	TRBV4-1	.	TRBJ1-2	TGCGCCAGCAGCCAAGGGACTCCTAAAGCTAACTATGGCTACACCTTC	CASSQGTPKANYGYTF
.	TRBV19	.	TRBJ2-2	TGTGCCAGTAGTTTCGGAGGGCCCGGGGAGCTGTTTTTT	CASSFGGPGELFF
TRBD2	TRBV18	.	TRBJ2-4	TGTGCCAGCTCACCCCGTAGCGGGGGGGCGGTGGGCATTCAGTACTTC	CASSPRSGGAVGIQYF
TRBD2	TRBV5-1	few	TRBJ2-3	TGCGCCAGCAGCCCCCTGGGGCGGGGGGCCTCAGATACGCAGTATTTT	CASSPLGRGASDTQYF
TRBD1	TRBV7-9	.	TRBJ2-7	TGTGCCAGCAGCGCGGACAGGGGGGTTGCCTACGAGCAGTACTTC	CASSADRGVAYEQYF
.	TRBV29-1	.	TRBJ2-3	TGCAGCGCCCCAACGGGGGGCGGAGATACGCAGTATTTT	CSAPTGGGDTQYF
.	TRBV28	.	TRBJ2-7	TGTGCCAGCAGGACCCCGACAGGCTCCTACGAGCAGTACTTC	CASRTPTGSYEQYF
.	TRBV7-8	.	TRBJ1-2	TGTGCCAGCAGCGGGCGGACAAGCTTTCGCTACACCTTC	CASSGRTSFRYTF
.	TRBV7-3	.	TRBJ2-3	TGTGCCAGCAGTCCAAAGACAGGCAGCACAGATACGCAGTATTTT	CASSPKTGSTDTQYF
.	TRBV13	.	TRBJ2-1	TGTGCCAGCAGCTTGGCTAATGCGGGTCCTTTTAACAATGAGCAGTTCTTC	CASSLANAGPFNNEQFF
.	TRBV29-1	.	TRBJ1-3	TGCAGCGCCTTAGTGGACAGCTCTGGAAACACCATATATTTT	CSALVDSSGNTIYF
.	TRBV30	.	TRBJ1-1	TGTGCCTGGAGTCCCCTGGCGAGGACTGAAGCTTTCTTT	CAWSPLARTEAFF
.	TRBV7-9	.	TRBJ1-6	TGTGCCAGCAGCTTCGATAATTCACCCCTCCACTTT	CASSFDNSPLHF
.	TRBV19	.	TRBJ1-1	TGTGCCAGTATCCCCGGTGTATCGGGGACTGAAGCTTTCTTT	CASIPGVSGTEAFF
.	TRBV5-6	.	TRBJ1-2	TGTGCCAGCAGCTGGGGGAGCGGGCCTGGCTACACCTTC	CASSWGSGPGYTF
TRBD2	TRBV5-6	once	TRBJ2-5	TGTGCCAGCAGCTTGGGAGCGGGGGTGGCCGGGGAGACCCAGTACTTC	CASSLGAGVAGETQYF
.	TRBV29-1	once	TRBJ2-5	TGCAGCGTTTGGGGGGAAGAGACCCAGTACTTC	CSVWGEETQYF
TRBD1	TRBV6-1	.	TRBJ2-3	TGTGCCAGCAGGGATCGACAGGGGGTAACAGATACGCAGTATTTT	CASRDRQGVTDTQYF
.	TRBV5-5	.	TRBJ1-4	TGTGCCAGCAGCGGGGGGAGCAATGAAAAACTGTTTTTT	CASSGGSNEKLFF
TRBD1	TRBV29-1	.	TRBJ1-4	TGCAGCGTTGAGGACAGGGGGCGTGAAAAACTGTTTTTT	CSVEDRGREKLFF
TRBD1	TRBV5-1	.	TRBJ1-1	TGCGCCAGCAGCTGGGGACAGGACACTGAAGCTTTCTTT	CASSWGQDTEAFF
.	TRBV6-4	.	TRBJ1-2	TGTGCCAGCAGGACTTGGAGCGGGGACTATGGCTACACCTTC	CASRTWSGDYGYTF
TRBD1	TRBV30	.	TRBJ1-5	TGTGCCTGGAGCCAGGGGGCAGGACAGCCCCAGCATTTT	CAWSQGAGQPQHF
.	TRBV6-5	.	TRBJ2-2	TGTGCCAGCGGCGCGGGGTGGCGGAACACCGGGGAGCTGTTTTTT	CASGAGWRNTGELFF
.	TRBV5-4	.	TRBJ1-6	TGTGCCAGCAGCTTCCAGGGATCTCTTAATTCACCCCTCCACTTT	CASSFQGSLNSPLHF
.	TRBV5-4	.	TRBJ1-4	TGTGCCAGCAGCTTCCCGGGTTTAAATGAAAAACTGTTTTTT	CASSFPGLNEKLFF
.	TRBV5-1	.	TRBJ2-7	TGCGCCAGCAGCCCGACGGGGTCCCTTTCGTTTTACGAGCAGTACTTC	CASSPTGSLSFYEQYF
.	TRBV2	few	TRBJ2-1	TGTGCCAGCAAATCAGGGCCCTACAATGAGCAGTTCTTC	CASKSGPYNEQFF
.	TRBV11-3	.	TRBJ2-3	TGTGCCAGCAGCCGGGACACTTCTTATACGCAGTATTTT	CASSRDTSYTQYF
TRBD1	TRBV7-9	once	TRBJ2-2	TGTGCCAGCAGCTCTCACGACAGGGTCACCGGGGAGCTGTTTTTT	CASSSHDRVTGELFF
.	TRBV28	once	TRBJ1-5	TGTGCCAGCAGCCCAAATACCGGGATGTATAGCAATCAGCCCCAGCATTTT	CASSPNTGMYSNQPQHF
.	TRBV7-9	once	TRBJ2-5	TGTGCCAGCAGCCAGCCCGGGAGACGAGAGACCCAGCACTTC	CASSQPGRRETQHF
.	TRBV4-2	.	TRBJ1-4	TGTGCCAGCAGCCAAGATAATCCGAAACTGTTTTTT	CASSQDNPKLFF
TRBD1	TRBV5-4	.	TRBJ1-5	TGTGCCAGCAGCACGACAGGGAGCAATCAGCCCCAGCATTTT	CASSTTGSNQPQHF
.	TRBV6-6	.	TRBJ1-2	TGTGCCAGCGCGGGGGTCAATGGCTACCCCTTC	CASAGVNGYPF
.	TRBV7-2	.	TRBJ1-4	TGTGCCAGCAGCAAAAGGGGTGGGGAAAAACTGTTTTTT	CASSKRGGEKLFF
.	TRBV9	.	TRBJ1-1	TGTGCCAGCAGCGGAGGGGGAGTCAGCACTGAAGCTTTCTTT	CASSGGGVSTEAFF
TRBD1	TRBV28	.	TRBJ1-2	TGTGCCAGCAGTATACAGGGGGCGCGGGGCTACACCTTC	CASSIQGARGYTF
.	TRBV7-9	few	TRBJ2-5	TGTGCCAGCAGCCTAGCTCCTAACCAAGAGACCCAGTACTTC	CASSLAPNQETQYF
.	TRBV6-5	.	TRBJ1-1	TGTGCCAGCAGTGGGGGGGTTTGGAACACTGAAGCTTTCTTT	CASSGGVWNTEAFF
TRBD1	TRBV2	.	TRBJ2-7	TGTGCCAGCAGTGTGTATGCACAGGGGATCGAGCAGTACTTC	CASSVYAQGIEQYF